This is a list of T cell receptor beta chains from one sample in a study of cytomegalovirus exposure and HLA in healthy donors. Assay used: immunoSEQ multiplex PCR; TCRdb lists only in-frame clones, some missing. The sample includes around 140,000 clones, roughly three quarters of them seen just once. Specimen: PBMCs. These receptors were obtained from a female donor in good health and CMV-seronegative. Both conserved end residues are part of each CDR3. Each record gives: J gene, V gene, CDR3 protein.

j_call: TRBJ2-7
v_call: TRBV6-5
cdr3_aa: CASSYVRSYEQYF

j_call: TRBJ2-7
v_call: TRBV9
cdr3_aa: CASSARDRVSLGDEQYF

j_call: TRBJ1-1
v_call: TRBV6-6
cdr3_aa: CASRPTGGTEAFF

j_call: TRBJ1-4
v_call: TRBV5-1
cdr3_aa: CASSLTTTNEKLFF

j_call: TRBJ2-5
v_call: TRBV7-8
cdr3_aa: CASSRISGGKAQYF

j_call: TRBJ1-1
v_call: TRBV5-1
cdr3_aa: CASSLGGGSRNTEAFF

j_call: TRBJ2-1
v_call: TRBV9
cdr3_aa: CASSVGSSGGINEQFF

j_call: TRBJ1-4
v_call: TRBV5-1
cdr3_aa: CASSLGGPGVGEKLFF

j_call: TRBJ2-5
v_call: TRBV10-3
cdr3_aa: CAISDRRGKVETQYF

j_call: TRBJ2-7
v_call: TRBV7-9
cdr3_aa: CSSSRDYLEQYF

j_call: TRBJ1-6
v_call: TRBV6-1
cdr3_aa: CASSRQGHSPLHF

j_call: TRBJ1-6
v_call: TRBV7-8
cdr3_aa: CASSSQGIISNSPLHF

j_call: TRBJ1-1
v_call: TRBV7-2
cdr3_aa: CASSLRGQWLSGAEAFF

j_call: TRBJ1-1
v_call: TRBV28
cdr3_aa: CASSLQGWGNTEAFF

j_call: TRBJ2-1
v_call: TRBV7-2
cdr3_aa: CASSFTSGVYNEQFF

j_call: TRBJ1-1
v_call: TRBV6-1
cdr3_aa: CASSENRGHTEAFF

j_call: TRBJ1-1
v_call: TRBV29-1
cdr3_aa: CSVLRVNTEAFF

j_call: TRBJ1-6
v_call: TRBV7-9
cdr3_aa: CASSARTAYNSPLHF

j_call: TRBJ2-2
v_call: TRBV9
cdr3_aa: CASSGRTATGYPTGELFF

j_call: TRBJ2-1
v_call: TRBV5-1
cdr3_aa: CASSLSFSADNEQFF

j_call: TRBJ2-7
v_call: TRBV6-1
cdr3_aa: CASTSDITAYEQYF

j_call: -
v_call: TRBV6-5
cdr3_aa: CASSKYSGGDYEQYF

j_call: TRBJ1-2
v_call: TRBV30
cdr3_aa: CAWSLQGGRYGYTF

j_call: TRBJ2-7
v_call: TRBV5-1
cdr3_aa: CASSSTGTPSEQYF

j_call: TRBJ1-1
v_call: TRBV5-1
cdr3_aa: CASSLDPGVTEAFF

j_call: TRBJ2-5
v_call: TRBV27
cdr3_aa: CASSSAGRKTQYF

j_call: TRBJ2-1
v_call: TRBV5-8
cdr3_aa: CASSPFGGARNEQFF

j_call: TRBJ2-7
v_call: TRBV28
cdr3_aa: CASSRGTGGRSYEQYF

j_call: TRBJ1-1
v_call: TRBV5-1
cdr3_aa: CASSSRGELNTEAFF

j_call: -
v_call: TRBV7-6
cdr3_aa: CASSLTGFYEQYF

j_call: TRBJ2-2
v_call: TRBV5-1
cdr3_aa: CATAATGAGATNTGELFF

j_call: TRBJ2-5
v_call: TRBV5-1
cdr3_aa: CASRPDIRGQETQYF

j_call: TRBJ2-7
v_call: TRBV28
cdr3_aa: CASSFWDSGYEQYF

j_call: TRBJ1-1
v_call: TRBV6-1
cdr3_aa: CASSWAGSTEAFF

j_call: TRBJ2-7
v_call: TRBV6-6
cdr3_aa: CASSLKGGYSYEQYF

j_call: TRBJ1-2
v_call: TRBV10-3
cdr3_aa: CAISAREGNYGYPF

j_call: TRBJ1-4
v_call: TRBV28
cdr3_aa: CASSLSNEKLFF

j_call: TRBJ2-5
v_call: TRBV5-1
cdr3_aa: CASSVQSVIETQYF

j_call: TRBJ2-7
v_call: TRBV5-6
cdr3_aa: CASSSRPGYEQYF

j_call: TRBJ1-2
v_call: TRBV19
cdr3_aa: CASSRTGESRYTF

j_call: TRBJ2-1
v_call: TRBV6-5
cdr3_aa: CASSPGLLGFNEQFF

j_call: TRBJ2-7
v_call: TRBV5-4
cdr3_aa: CASSFGLAESYEQYF

j_call: TRBJ1-2
v_call: TRBV6-1
cdr3_aa: CASSERGGYGYTF

j_call: TRBJ2-1
v_call: TRBV19
cdr3_aa: CASSSGPAGREQFF

j_call: TRBJ1-5
v_call: TRBV5-5
cdr3_aa: CASSLGPGGNQPQHF

j_call: TRBJ1-1
v_call: TRBV5-1
cdr3_aa: CASSLMPDMNTEAFF

j_call: TRBJ1-1
v_call: TRBV5-1
cdr3_aa: CASSLGPGLTNTEAFF

j_call: TRBJ2-2
v_call: TRBV5-1
cdr3_aa: CASSFGGRTGELFF

j_call: TRBJ2-5
v_call: TRBV6-5
cdr3_aa: CASSLRTGLKETQYF

j_call: TRBJ2-5
v_call: TRBV18
cdr3_aa: CASSPRMGRQETQYF

j_call: TRBJ2-5
v_call: TRBV5-6
cdr3_aa: CASSTSRGYQETQYF

j_call: TRBJ1-6
v_call: TRBV4-3
cdr3_aa: CASSQGIGGDSPLHF

j_call: TRBJ1-3
v_call: TRBV5-1
cdr3_aa: CASSLDGRGLGNTIYF

j_call: TRBJ2-3
v_call: TRBV7-9
cdr3_aa: CASSLLRTGSTDTQYF

j_call: TRBJ2-2
v_call: TRBV7-6
cdr3_aa: CASSPTSSQFQNTGELFF

j_call: TRBJ1-6
v_call: TRBV6-5
cdr3_aa: CASSYVGRGSPLHF

j_call: TRBJ1-1
v_call: TRBV6-1
cdr3_aa: CASTRQGAGTEAFF

j_call: TRBJ2-7
v_call: TRBV28
cdr3_aa: CASSLGSRDSYEQYF